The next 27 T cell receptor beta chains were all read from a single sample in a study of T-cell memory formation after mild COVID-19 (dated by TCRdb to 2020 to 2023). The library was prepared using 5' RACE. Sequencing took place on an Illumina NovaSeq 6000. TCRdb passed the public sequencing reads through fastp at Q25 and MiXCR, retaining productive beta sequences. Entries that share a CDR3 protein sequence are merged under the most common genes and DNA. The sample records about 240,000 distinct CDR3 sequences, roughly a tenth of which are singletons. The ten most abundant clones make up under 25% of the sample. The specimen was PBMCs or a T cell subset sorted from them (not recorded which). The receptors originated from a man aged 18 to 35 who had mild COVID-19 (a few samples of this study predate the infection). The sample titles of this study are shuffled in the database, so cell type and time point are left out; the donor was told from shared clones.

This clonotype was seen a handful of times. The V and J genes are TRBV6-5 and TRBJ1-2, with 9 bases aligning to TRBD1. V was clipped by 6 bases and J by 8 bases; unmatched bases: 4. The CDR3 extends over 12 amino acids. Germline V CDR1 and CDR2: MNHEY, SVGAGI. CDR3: CASSQGTGGYTF. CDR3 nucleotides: TGTGCCAGCAGCCAGGGGACAGGGGGCTACACCTTC.

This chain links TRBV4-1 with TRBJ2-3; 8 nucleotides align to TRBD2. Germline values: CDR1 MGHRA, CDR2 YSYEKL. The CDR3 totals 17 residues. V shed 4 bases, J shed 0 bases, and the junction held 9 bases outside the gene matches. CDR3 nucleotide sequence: TGCGCCAGCAGCCCCCAACGCGGGGGGCAAAGCACAGATACGCAGTATTTT. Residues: CASSPQRGGQSTDTQYF.

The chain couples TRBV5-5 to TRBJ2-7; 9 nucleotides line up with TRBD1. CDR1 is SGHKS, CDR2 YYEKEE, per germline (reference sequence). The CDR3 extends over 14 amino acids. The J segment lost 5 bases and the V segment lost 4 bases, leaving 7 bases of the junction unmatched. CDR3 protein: CASSPDRGSHEQYF. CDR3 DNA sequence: TGTGCCAGCAGCCCGGACAGGGGATCCCACGAGCAGTACTTC. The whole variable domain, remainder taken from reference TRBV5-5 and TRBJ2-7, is DAGVTQSPTHLIKTRGQQVTLRCSPISGHKSVSWYQQVLGQGPQFIFQYYEKEERGRGNFPDRFSARQFPNYSSELNVNALLLGDSALYLCASSPDRGSHEQYFGPGTRLTVT.

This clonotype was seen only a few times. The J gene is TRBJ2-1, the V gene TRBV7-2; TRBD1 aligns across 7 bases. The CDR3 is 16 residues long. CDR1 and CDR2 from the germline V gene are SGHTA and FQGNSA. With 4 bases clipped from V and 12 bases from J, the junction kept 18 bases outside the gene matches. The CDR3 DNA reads TGTGCCAGCAGCTCCCTAGGGACAGCCGGGTCAAGGGGGCAGTTCTTC. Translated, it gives CASSSLGTAGSRGQFF.

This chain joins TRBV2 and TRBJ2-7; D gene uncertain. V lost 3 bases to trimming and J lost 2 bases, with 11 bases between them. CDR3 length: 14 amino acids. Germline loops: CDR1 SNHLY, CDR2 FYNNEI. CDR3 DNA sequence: TGTGCCAGCAGTGAGGGCCATTCTACCTACGAGCAGTACTTC. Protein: CASSEGHSTYEQYF.

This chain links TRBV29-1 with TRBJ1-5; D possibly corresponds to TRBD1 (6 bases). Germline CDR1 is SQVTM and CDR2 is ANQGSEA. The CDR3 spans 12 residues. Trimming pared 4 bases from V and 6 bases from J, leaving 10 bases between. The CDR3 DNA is TGCAGCGTTGGGGACACCCCTCAGCCCCAGCATTTT. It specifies CSVGDTPQPQHF.

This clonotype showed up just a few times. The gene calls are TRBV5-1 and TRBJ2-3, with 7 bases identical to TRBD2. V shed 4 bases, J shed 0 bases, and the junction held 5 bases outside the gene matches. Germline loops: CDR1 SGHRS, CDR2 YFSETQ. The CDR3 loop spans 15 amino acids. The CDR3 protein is CASSPQRGSTDTQYF. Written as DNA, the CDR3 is TGCGCCAGCAGCCCCCAGCGGGGTAGCACAGATACGCAGTATTTT.

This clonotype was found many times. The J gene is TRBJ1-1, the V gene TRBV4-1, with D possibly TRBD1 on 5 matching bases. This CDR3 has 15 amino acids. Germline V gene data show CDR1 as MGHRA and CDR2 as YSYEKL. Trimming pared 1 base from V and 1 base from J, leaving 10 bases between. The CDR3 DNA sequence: TGCGCCAGCAGCCAAGGGGGGTGGGCGAACACTGAAGCTTTCTTT. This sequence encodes CASSQGGWANTEAFF.

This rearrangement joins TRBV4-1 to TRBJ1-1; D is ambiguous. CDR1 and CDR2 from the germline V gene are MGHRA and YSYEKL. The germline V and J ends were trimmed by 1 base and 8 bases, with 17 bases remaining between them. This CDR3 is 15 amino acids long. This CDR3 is CASSQVDGREAEAFF. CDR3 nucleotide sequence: TGCGCCAGCAGCCAAGTAGACGGACGGGAGGCAGAAGCTTTCTTT.

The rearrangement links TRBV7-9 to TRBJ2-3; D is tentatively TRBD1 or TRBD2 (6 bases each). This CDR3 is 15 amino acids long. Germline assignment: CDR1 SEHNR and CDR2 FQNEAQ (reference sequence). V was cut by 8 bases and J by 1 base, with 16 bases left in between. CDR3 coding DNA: TGTGCCAGCCGAGAATGGGGGGCCGGCACAGATACGCAGTATTTT. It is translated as CASREWGAGTDTQYF.

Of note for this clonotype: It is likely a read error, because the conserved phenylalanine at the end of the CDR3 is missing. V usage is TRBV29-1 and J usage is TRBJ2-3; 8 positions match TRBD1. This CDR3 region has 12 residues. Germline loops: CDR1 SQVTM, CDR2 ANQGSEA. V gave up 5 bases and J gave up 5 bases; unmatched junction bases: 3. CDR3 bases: TGCAGCGTTCAGGGGGCTGTAGATACGCAGTATCTT. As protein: CSVQGAVDTQYL.

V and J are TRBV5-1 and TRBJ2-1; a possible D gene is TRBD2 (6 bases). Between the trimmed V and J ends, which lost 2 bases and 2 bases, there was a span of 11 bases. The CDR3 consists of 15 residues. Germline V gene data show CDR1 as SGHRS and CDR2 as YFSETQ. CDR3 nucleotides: TGCGCCAGCAGCTTCGTTGGGACTCCCTACAATGAGCAGTTCTTC. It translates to CASSFVGTPYNEQFF.

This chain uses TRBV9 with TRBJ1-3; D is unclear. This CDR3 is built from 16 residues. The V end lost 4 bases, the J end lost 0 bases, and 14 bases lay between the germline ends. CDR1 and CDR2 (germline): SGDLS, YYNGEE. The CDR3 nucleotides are TGTGCCAGCAGCCCCCAGATAGAGAGCTCTGGAAACACCATATATTTT. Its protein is CASSPQIESSGNTIYF.

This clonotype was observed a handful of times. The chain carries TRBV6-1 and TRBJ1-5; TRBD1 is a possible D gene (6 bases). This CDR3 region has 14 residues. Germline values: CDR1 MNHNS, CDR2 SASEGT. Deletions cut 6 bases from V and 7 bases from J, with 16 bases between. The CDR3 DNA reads TGTGCCAGCAGAGGGGGGGGGTCGTGGCAGCCCCAGCATTTT. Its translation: CASRGGGSWQPQHF.

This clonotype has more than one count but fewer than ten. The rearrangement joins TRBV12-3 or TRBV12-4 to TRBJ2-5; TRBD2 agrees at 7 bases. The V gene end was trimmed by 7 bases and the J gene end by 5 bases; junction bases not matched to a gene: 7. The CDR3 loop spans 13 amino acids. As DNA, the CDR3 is TGTGCCAGCACCATTCGGGGGGTTGAGACCCAGTACTTC. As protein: CASTIRGVETQYF.

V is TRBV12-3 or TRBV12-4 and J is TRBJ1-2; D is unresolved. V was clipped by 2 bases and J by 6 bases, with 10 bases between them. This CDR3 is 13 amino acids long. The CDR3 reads CASSLNLPHGYTF. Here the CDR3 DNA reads TGTGCCAGCAGTTTAAACCTCCCCCATGGCTACACCTTC.

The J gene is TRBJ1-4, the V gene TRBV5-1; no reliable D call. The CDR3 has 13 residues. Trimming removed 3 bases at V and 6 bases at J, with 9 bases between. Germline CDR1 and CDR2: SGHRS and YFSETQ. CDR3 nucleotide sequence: TGCGCCAGCAGCTCTGGGGAAGATGAAAAACTGTTTTTT. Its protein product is CASSSGEDEKLFF.

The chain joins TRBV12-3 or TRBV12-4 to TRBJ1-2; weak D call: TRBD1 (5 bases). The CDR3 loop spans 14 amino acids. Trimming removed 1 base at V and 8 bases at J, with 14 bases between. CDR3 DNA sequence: TGTGCCAGCAGTTTAGGGGCAGGGAGAGGGGGCTACACCTTC. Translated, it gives CASSLGAGRGGYTF.

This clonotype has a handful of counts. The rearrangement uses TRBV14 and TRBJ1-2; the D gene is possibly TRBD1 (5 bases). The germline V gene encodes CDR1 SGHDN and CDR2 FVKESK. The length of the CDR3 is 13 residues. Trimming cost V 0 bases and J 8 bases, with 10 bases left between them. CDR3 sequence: CASSQDRTSGYTF. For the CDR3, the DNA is TGTGCCAGCAGCCAAGATCGGACATCCGGCTACACCTTC.

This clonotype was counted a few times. CDR3 DNA sequence: TGTGCCAGCAGCGTCCCCGGGGACTATGGCTACACCTTC. Protein sequence: CASSVPGDYGYTF. This chain uses TRBV7-2 with TRBJ1-2; D unresolved. V gave up 5 bases and J gave up 3 bases, with 10 bases separating them. Germline V gene sequence: CDR1 SGHTA, CDR2 FQGNSA. The CDR3 runs to 13 residues.

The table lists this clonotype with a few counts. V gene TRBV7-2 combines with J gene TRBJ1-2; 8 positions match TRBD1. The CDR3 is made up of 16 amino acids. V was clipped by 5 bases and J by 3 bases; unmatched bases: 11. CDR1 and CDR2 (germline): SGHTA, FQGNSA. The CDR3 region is CASSPGGLGTYYGYTF. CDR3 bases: TGTGCCAGCAGCCCAGGGGGCTTGGGAACGTACTATGGCTACACCTTC.

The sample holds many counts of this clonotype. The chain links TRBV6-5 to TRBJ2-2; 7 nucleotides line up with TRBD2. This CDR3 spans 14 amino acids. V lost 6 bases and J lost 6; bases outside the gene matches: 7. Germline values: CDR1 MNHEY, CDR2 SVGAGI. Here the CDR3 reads CASSSLAGAGELFF. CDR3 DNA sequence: TGTGCCAGCAGCTCACTGGCGGGGGCCGGGGAGCTGTTTTTT.

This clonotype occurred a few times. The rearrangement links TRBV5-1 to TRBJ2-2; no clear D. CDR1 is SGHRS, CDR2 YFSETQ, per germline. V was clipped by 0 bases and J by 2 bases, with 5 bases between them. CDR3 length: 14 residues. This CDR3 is CASSLAINTGELFF. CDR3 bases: TGCGCCAGCAGCTTGGCCATAAACACCGGGGAGCTGTTTTTT.

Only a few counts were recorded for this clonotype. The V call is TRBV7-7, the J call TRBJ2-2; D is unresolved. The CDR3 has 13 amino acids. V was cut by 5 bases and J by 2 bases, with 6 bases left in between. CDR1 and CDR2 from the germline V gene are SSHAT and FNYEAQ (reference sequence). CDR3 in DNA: TGTGCCAGCAGCATTGCCAACACCGGGGAGCTGTTTTTT. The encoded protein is CASSIANTGELFF.

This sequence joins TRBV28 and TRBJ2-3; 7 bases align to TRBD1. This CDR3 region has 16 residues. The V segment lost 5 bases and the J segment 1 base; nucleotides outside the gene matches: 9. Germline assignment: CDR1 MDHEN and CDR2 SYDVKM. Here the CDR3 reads CASSREQGWGTDTQYF. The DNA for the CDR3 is TGTGCCAGCAGTAGAGAACAGGGGTGGGGCACAGATACGCAGTATTTT.

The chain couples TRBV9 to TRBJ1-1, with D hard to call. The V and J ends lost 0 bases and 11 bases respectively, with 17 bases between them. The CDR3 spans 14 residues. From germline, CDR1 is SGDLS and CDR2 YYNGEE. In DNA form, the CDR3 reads TGTGCCAGCAGCGTAGTCGACACTTTGTCGGAGGCTTTCTTT. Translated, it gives CASSVVDTLSEAFF.

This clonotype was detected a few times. The DNA of the CDR3 is TGTGCCAGCAGCGTCGTGGCCACCAATTCACCCCTCCACTTT. It codes for CASSVVATNSPLHF. V usage is TRBV9 and J usage is TRBJ1-6; D is uncertain. V was clipped by 2 bases and J by 7 bases, with 10 bases between them. Looked up from germline, CDR1 is SGDLS and CDR2 is YYNGEE. The CDR3 length is 14 residues. Combining the CDR3 with reference TRBV9 and TRBJ1-6 gives the whole variable domain DSGVTQTPKHLITATGQRVTLRCSPRSGDLSVYWYQQSLDQGLQFLIQYYNGEERAKGNILERFSAQQFPDLHSELNLSSLELGDSALYFCASSVVATNSPLHFGNGTRLTVT.